This T cell receptor (beta chain) was captured by sequencing in a study of T cells after yellow fever vaccination (dated by TCRdb to the late 2010s). Study-level background: The SMART-Seq v4 Ultra Low Input RNA kit was used to prepare libraries from fractions with low cell numbers. To follow T-cell clones before and after both primary and booster YFV17D yellow fever vaccination, bulk TCR alpha and beta repertoires underwent longitudinal sequencing. Two healthy male donors, one aged 18 to 29 and one aged 30 to 40 years, were included in the cohort. Blood samples were taken at several timepoints before and after primary and secondary immunization, and bulk PBMC replicates and cell subsets were isolated. The study at large found these results: Because abundant contaminating clonotypes from the bulk population could be contained in FACS-sorted repertoires, computational filtering was required. Compared with the primary T-cell response, the secondary T-cell response was faster but weaker, reaching its peak on day 5 rather than on day 15. Only two donors were included in the study, so the extent to which the findings can be generalized is limited. A small fraction of clonotypes showed up in both the CD4 and CD8 compartments, probably as a result of convergent recombination. After the booster, most clones that had expanded after primary vaccination were detected again (around 96% of CD4 and more than 80% of CD8), suggesting broad maintenance of memory.

The junction carries 18 bases between V and J, which are trimmed by 5 bases and 2 bases respectively. In the germline V gene (reference sequence), CDR1 corresponds to MNHEY and CDR2 to SMNVEV. The CDR3 covers 16 residues, taking in both the cysteine and the phenylalanine. The kept DNA is CDR3 alone, 48 bases in frame from the first base. In regard to this clonotype: Which antigen it targets is not known. No base quality values were provided; no much bigger clone lies one nucleotide off.

Per the publication, the treatment or condition label means: live attenuated yellow fever vaccine strain. At each blood-draw timepoint, two biological replicates of bulk PBMCs were collected. A standard Ficoll-Paque protocol was used to isolate PBMCs from peripheral blood. RNA was extracted with TriZol from bulk PBMCs, CD4 and CD8 fractions, and dextramer-positive and dextramer-negative fractions. Synthesis of TCR cDNA relied on 5'RACE template switching, a step that introduced a universal primer site along with unique molecular identifiers. cDNA synthesis was primed from both the TCR alpha and TCR beta constant segments. Two PCR steps were used to amplify libraries, with sample barcodes and sequencing adapters being added in the second step. Sequencing of the libraries was done on either Illumina HiSeq 2500 (2x100 bp) or NovaSeq (2x150 bp). Processing in the source paper ran as follows. MIGEC handled demultiplexing of reads and collapsing into UMI consensus sequences, while MiXCR performed V(D)J alignment. Using edgeR on replicate PBMC samples, clonotypes were called vaccine-responding if FDR was below 0.01 and the log2 fold change was above 5 up to day 15. Each bulk clonotype received a CD4 or CD8 identity based on whether the sequenced CD4 or CD8 repertoire contained that clonotype at higher abundance. Starting from the raw public reads, TCRdb applied fastp trimming at Q25, assembled clones with MiXCR and retained in-frame beta chains. All rows with the same CDR3 protein become a single entry with the most common DNA and genes. V and J calls and clone size were set by TCRdb, not the authors. The sample table records 450,000 to 550,000 distinct CDR3 sequences; less than 25% of these occur just once. In total, the top ten clones hold about a sixth of the sample.

The source was PBMCs, collected more than 20 days after the first yellow fever vaccination. This TCR derives from a man between 18 and 29 years old who received the YFV17D yellow fever vaccine. The V and J genes are TRBV27 and TRBJ1-1, with TRBD1 perhaps the D gene, on 5 matching bases. The DNA sequence follows: TGTGCCAGCAGTCCGTCCGGGACCCGGGGAAACACTGAAGCTTTCTTT. This gives the protein CASSPSGTRGNTEAFF.